The sample holds one count of the clone carrying this TCR beta chain. Its antigen remains unknown. This sample stems from a study of T cells in Graves' hyperthyroidism and ophthalmopathy. The germline V and J ends were trimmed by 9 bases and 2 bases, with 8 bases remaining between them. CDR3 length: 11 amino acids. From germline, CDR1 is LNHDA and CDR2 SQIVND (reference sequence). Overall study findings and caveats: Blood also showed most of the thyroid clonotypes that were expanded above 0.001.

There were TCR beta CDR3 regions amplified from RNA transcripts. When the TCR CDR3 underwent first-round RT-PCR, the HTBI primer set was used. Using its own MiXCR run on the multiplex PCR reads, TCRdb lists one record per CDR3 protein. The sample carries about 560,000 distinct CDR3 sequences, around 15% recorded once. Source material: blood. The V and J genes are TRBV19 and TRBJ2-7; TRBD1 might be the D (5 bases). The sequence was obtained from a middle-aged woman with Graves' hyperthyroidism. The CDR3 DNA follows: TGTGCCAGCGAGGACACCTACGAGCAGTACTTC. It translates to CASEDTYEQYF. Combining the CDR3 with reference TRBV19 and TRBJ2-7 gives the whole variable domain DGGITQSPKYLFRKEGQNVTLSCEQNLNHDAMYWYRQDPGQGLRLIYYSQIVNDFQKGDIAEGYSVSREKKESFPLTVTSAQKNPTAFYLCASEDTYEQYFGPGTRLTVT.